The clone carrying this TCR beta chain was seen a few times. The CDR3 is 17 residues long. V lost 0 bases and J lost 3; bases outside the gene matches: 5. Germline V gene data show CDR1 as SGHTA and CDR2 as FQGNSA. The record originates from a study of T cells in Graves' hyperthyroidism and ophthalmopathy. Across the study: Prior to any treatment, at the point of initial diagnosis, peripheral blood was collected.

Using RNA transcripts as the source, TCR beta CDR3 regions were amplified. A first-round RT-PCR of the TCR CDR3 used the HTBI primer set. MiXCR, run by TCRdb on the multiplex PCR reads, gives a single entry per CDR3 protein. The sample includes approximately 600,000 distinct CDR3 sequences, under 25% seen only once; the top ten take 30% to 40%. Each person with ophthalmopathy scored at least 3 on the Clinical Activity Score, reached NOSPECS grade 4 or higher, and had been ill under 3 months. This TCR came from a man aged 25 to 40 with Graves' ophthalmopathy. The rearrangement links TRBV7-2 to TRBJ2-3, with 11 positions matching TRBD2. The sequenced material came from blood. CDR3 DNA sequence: TGTGCCAGCAGCTTAGCTACTAGCGGGAGAGGGACAGATACGCAGTATTTT. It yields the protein CASSLATSGRGTDTQYF.